This T cell receptor (beta chain) was observed in a study of cytomegalovirus exposure and HLA in healthy donors (dated by TCRdb to 2015 to 2018). With respect to the entire study: In an earlier analysis of roughly 590 of the donors, approximately 260 Gb of sequence data and approximately 120 million unique TCR beta sequences from 150 million to 200 million T cells were reported. An early release that covered roughly 600 HLA-typed donors contained approximately 300 gigabases of sequencing data and 70 million to 100 million unique TCR sequences. Among the roughly 400 genotyped donors, 75% to 90% belonged to the genetic ancestry cluster associated with self-reported Caucasian donors. The study aimed to test whether cataloging public T cell receptors could reveal signatures of past pathogen exposure. The study used immunosequencing to profile the T cell repertoires of several hundred subjects and linked those repertoires to cytomegalovirus serostatus. Besides the first cohort of more than 650 subjects, a separate validation cohort made up of some 110 different subjects was used. To predict cytomegalovirus infection status, the study brought together high-throughput TCR immunosequencing, statistical association of individual TCRs with disease status, and machine learning. To study patterns of TCR occurrence, a later analysis re-analyzed previously published TCR beta repertoires from 666 donors and added high-resolution HLA genotyping. Rather than drawing on any new phenotypic data, the later analysis identified candidate immune exposures from TCR beta sequences and the way those sequences occurred across donors. An earlier analysis of several hundred of the donors applied high-throughput TCR beta sequencing to assess whether each TCR beta V gene segment acted as functional or pseudogenic. Donor age, sex, ethnicity and CMV serostatus were compiled alongside the repertoire data. A later genetic analysis used genome-wide SNP genotypes for 398 of the 666 donors, treating that subset as a discovery cohort. Every discovery cohort repertoire had been produced on one sequencing platform. Class I and class II HLA loci were covered by the typing at four-digit resolution. Typing coverage varied by locus: about 620-640 donors for A, B, C, DRB1 and DQB1; about 520 for DQA1; over 600 for DPA1; approximately 470 for DPB1. About five DR-DQ haplotypes were treated as single units for association and clustering because of strong linkage in the cohort. Across approximately 420 genotyped donors of the cohort, an average of about 240,000 unique TCR beta nucleotide sequences per donor were sequenced, and approximately 19% of those sequences were non-productive.

What the work shows at the level of the full study, not this receptor alone: The sequencing pipeline was judged likely to have produced a cluster of highly shared sequence variants as a technical artifact. Strong co-occurrence of HLA alleles, especially DR and DQ, made assigning TCR associations to individual alleles difficult. The presence/absence analyses assumed that sequencing depth was roughly uniform across donors, and that assumption may not be true. In vitro tests confirmed that three of the cytomegalovirus-associated TCR beta chains recognize cytomegalovirus antigens. A later analysis found that most CMV-associated TCR beta chains appeared HLA-restricted, with HLA associations seemingly driven largely by CMV exposure. A later genetic analysis associated a missense DCLRE1C variant with V-gene and J-gene trimming of TCR beta chains, and an independent cohort replicated the association. In a later analysis, 16,951 TCR beta sequences were associated with specific HLA alleles at a false discovery rate of 0.05. A later analysis found that HLA-associated TCR beta chains were more clonally expanded and had lower generation probabilities than equally common non-associated chains. It was suggested by the authors that the approach could potentially be generalized to other disease states and immunological phenotypes. HLA typing was unavailable for some donors at each locus, so association tests used only the typed subset. Cytomegalovirus status was reported to be diagnosed by the classifier with high specificity and sensitivity in both the original and validation cohorts. This cohort had only TCR beta chains sequenced, and the lack of alpha or paired-chain data limited which features could be detected. A further reported finding was that TCR beta sequences accurately predicted the HLA-A and HLA-B alleles for most subjects in the first cohort. In the study, roughly 160 TCR beta chains were listed as associated with cytomegalovirus. While some public TCRs were present in many individuals, most TCR sequences turned up only very rarely across donors. CMV serostatus was the only immune exposure information available for the cohort. According to a later analysis, parvovirus B19, influenza, CMV and Epstein-Barr virus appeared linked to several top co-occurrence clusters. In an earlier analysis of some 550 of the donors, most TCR beta V segments were observed in productive rearrangements about 87% or about 30% of the time, broadly matching IMGT annotations. Some IMGT-functional V segments, including TRBV6-2 and TRBV6-3, could not be told apart with the 87-base-pair reads, so those segments were excluded. A later genetic analysis reported fewer N-insertions in productive TCRs among donors in an Asian-associated ancestry cluster than the roughly 620-donor mean. Linkage disequilibrium might explain the correlated functional status among segregating V segments, but an unknown experimental factor could not be excluded. A later analysis found that TCR association rates varied across HLA loci, with DRB1 alleles showing the most associated TCRs and HLA-C alleles the fewest. The earlier analysis of fewer than 750 of the donors excluded some 15 rarely observed V segments, including chromosome 9 orphons, because counts were too low.

Details on this clone: Its antigen has not been determined. Per-base qualities were not stored, and no clone one base away is much larger.

Library prep was done by the immunoSEQ multiplex PCR assay. For the multiplex PCR, a mixture combining 60 forward primers for TCR Vbeta segments and 13 reverse primers for TCR Jbeta segments was used. A multiplex PCR assay on genomic DNA amplified the CDR3 region of rearranged TCR beta genes. The Illumina HiSeq System was used to sequence the amplified TCR beta libraries as 87-base-pair reads. Per the source publication's procedure: A later analysis tallied about 77 million unique TCR beta chains across the 640 or so repertoires, and around 9.9 million of those chains were shared by two or more donors. To remove PCR and sequencing errors, raw reads were error-corrected and collapsed into unique sequences using a nearest-neighbor algorithm that merged closely related sequences. V, D and J gene segments were assigned by aligning CDR3 sequences to IMGT reference sequences. For a sequence to be retained, a match of at least six nucleotides to both a V gene segment and a J gene segment was required. A rearrangement counted as productive if the CDR3 had no stop codons and remained in frame with V and J, and every other rearrangement counted as non-productive. Following IMGT convention, CDR3 was defined as the stretch from the second conserved V-encoded cysteine up to the conserved J-encoded phenylalanine. Sequences without an unambiguous match to a single V gene segment were excluded from the earlier analysis of over 500 of the donors. An earlier analysis of 587 of the donors classified V segments as functional when productive rearrangements were above 56.7% and as segregating when the standard deviation between donors was above 5%. A statistical classification framework was built to diagnose cytomegalovirus status from the catalog of TCR beta chain sequences. A later analysis assigned V and J genes by comparing TCR nucleotide sequences with IMGT/GENE-DB human TR gene sequences. The TCRdist pipeline was used in a later analysis to assign CDR3 sequences and most-parsimonious VDJ recombination scenarios. A later analysis defined each TCR beta chain by its CDR3 amino acid sequence plus V-gene family, and excluded reads lacking a unique V-gene family. As a way to deal with suspected cross-contamination and a sequencing artifact, a later analysis dropped nearly 600 nucleotide sequences that were highly shared and had low generation probability. For each public chain, a later analysis derived a clonal expansion index from normalized ranks of inferred template counts within each repertoire. Generation probabilities in a later analysis came from a VDJ recombination model fitted to out-of-frame rearrangements, and those results were checked against IGoR. A later analysis scored TCR-TCR, TCR-HLA and TCR-CMV co-occurrence with hypergeometric tests, applying a repertoire-size bias correction to TCR pairs. False discovery rates were estimated in a later analysis by permuting HLA or CMV assignments 20 times. In a later analysis, co-occurring TCRs were grouped with DBSCAN, and TCRdist sequence similarity was added when clustering was performed within HLA-allele-positive subsets. Co-occurrence clustering excluded repertoires with fewer than 30,000 or more than 120,000 public chains, plus five with anomalous nucleotide sharing. TCRdb retrieved this table from immuneACCESS and kept in-frame rearrangements only. Not all clones are present; in checked studies, unresolved V genes account for under half, and no reason is known for the remainder. V, J and clone size are taken as reported in that table, and D and trimming were inferred from the DNA itself. A total of some 100,000 clones appear in this sample, about three quarters of them only once. The ten largest clonotypes hold 12% to 15% of the sample.

The cohort was made up of about 670 healthy bone marrow donors. Cohort members were all nominally healthy when sampled, although unrecorded immune exposures were likely present. The donor tested CMV seropositive, placing the donor among the 289 seropositive members of the cohort. Every donor gave a peripheral blood sample, and the peripheral blood mononuclear cells from that sample were used for TCR beta sequencing. The Qiagen DNeasy Blood Extraction Kit was used to extract genomic DNA from the blood cell samples. Per the germline V gene, LGHNA is the CDR1 and YNFKEQ is the CDR2. V is pruned by 0 bases and J by 6 bases, leaving 16 bases of the junction without a gene match. The CDR3 runs 19 residues from the cysteine to the phenylalanine. Here the CDR3 DNA is all that survives: 57 bases in frame from base 1.

The specimen sequenced was PBMCs. This sequence originates from a male donor in good health and CMV-seropositive. The V and J segments used are TRBV4-2 and TRBJ2-3, with 9 central nucleotides matching TRBD2. The DNA sequence is as follows: TGTGCCAGCAGCCAAGATCCCGGCCTAGCGGGGAACCCAGGGGATACGCAGTATTTT. Translated, this gives CASSQDPGLAGNPGDTQYF.